This entry lists 32 T cell receptor beta chains sequenced from one sample in a study of shared clonotypes between healthy human individuals. Profiling relied on immunoSEQ multiplex PCR, and the TCRdb table lists in-frame clones only, not all of them. The sample yields about 680,000 clones, about 74% seen once. Sequencing used memory CD4+ T cells sorted from blood. Regarding subset: CD45RA-negative fraction. The receptors come from a woman in her twenties or thirties in good health.

In DNA, the CDR3 is TGTGCCAGCAGTGAAGTAGGTGGATACGAGCAGTACTTC. Translation gives CASSEVGGYEQYF. This rearrangement joins TRBV6-1 to TRBJ2-5, with D uncertain. Near its end, the DNA agrees better with TRBJ2-7, so the J call may be wrong. CDR1 MNHNS and CDR2 SASEGT come from the germline V gene. The CDR3 covers 13 residues.

Comment on this clone: A single base separates this from a much larger clone, so it may be a read error. This rearrangement joins TRBV28 to TRBJ1-5, with 7 bases identical to TRBD1. Germline CDR1 is MDHEN and CDR2 is SYDVKM. The length of the CDR3 is 12 residues. V shed 8 bases and J 2 bases; nucleotides not matched to a gene: 0. The CDR3 coding sequence is TGTGCCAGCGGGACAGGCAATCAGCCCCAGCATTTT. It translates to CASGTGNQPQHF. Full variable domain (missing parts from reference TRBV28 and TRBJ1-5): DVKVTQSSRYLVKRTGEKVFLECVQDMDHENMFWYRQDPGLGLRLIYFSYDVKMKEKGDIPEGYSVSREKKERFSLILESASTNQTSMYLCASGTGNQPQHFGDGTRLSIL.

The V and J genes are TRBV29-1 and TRBJ2-7, with TRBD2 matching 9 bases. The trim removed 4 bases at V and 4 bases at J, leaving 2 bases unmatched. Germline lookup yields CDR1 SQVTM and CDR2 ANQGSEA. The CDR3 is 12 residues long. This CDR3 is CSVVSGSYEQYF. The DNA of the CDR3 is TGCAGCGTTGTTAGCGGGAGTTACGAGCAGTACTTC.

This rearrangement joins TRBV27 to TRBJ2-3, with 7 bases fitting TRBD1. J lost 10 bases, V lost 6 bases, and 7 bases had no gene match. CDR3 length equals 12 residues. The germline gives CDR1 MNHEY, CDR2 SMNVEV (reference sequence). The CDR3 DNA sequence: TGTGCCAGCAGCGAAAGAGGGGGCGCGCAGTATTTT. This gives the protein CASSERGGAQYF.

The chain recombines TRBV10-2 with TRBJ2-2, with D unresolved. Deletions cut 7 bases from V and 1 base from J, with 10 bases between. The CDR3 loop spans 14 amino acids. Germline V lookup: CDR1 WSHSY, CDR2 SAAADI. CDR3 nucleotide sequence: TGCGCCAGCACCCACTCACGGAACACCGGGGAGCTGTTTTTT. Translated, it gives CASTHSRNTGELFF.

The chain is built from TRBV7-2 and TRBJ2-4, with TRBD2 matching 8 bases. CDR1 and CDR2 from the germline V gene are SGHTA and FQGNSA. This CDR3 is built from 18 residues. The trim removed 2 bases at V and 1 base at J, leaving 10 bases unmatched. CDR3 in DNA: TGTGCCAGCAGCTTAATGCTAGCGGGCCCTTCGGCCAAAAACATTCAGTACTTC. This translates into CASSLMLAGPSAKNIQYF.

As DNA, the CDR3 is TGTGCCAGCAGTTTTGACAGGAGGACAGATACGCAGTATTTT. Translating gives CASSFDRRTDTQYF. The chain combines TRBV6-5 with TRBJ2-3, with D possibly matching TRBD1 (6 bases). Trimming took 4 bases from V and 3 from J, leaving 11 bases between them. This CDR3 is built from 14 residues. The V gene's germline CDR1 is MNHEY and CDR2 SVGAGI.

V usage is TRBV28 and J usage is TRBJ1-6; weak D call: TRBD1 (5 bases). V was pared by 5 bases and J by 7 bases, with 9 bases between. The CDR3 is 13 amino acids. Per the germline V gene, CDR1 is MDHEN and CDR2 is SYDVKM. CDR3 amino acids: CASSPGGNSPLHF. As DNA, the CDR3 is TGTGCCAGCAGTCCCGGGGGGAATTCACCCCTCCACTTT.

The chain joins TRBV4-2 to TRBJ2-3, with D possibly TRBD2 on 5 matching bases. V lost 6 bases and J 4 bases, leaving 11 bases between the germline ends. This CDR3 comprises 13 residues. Looked up from germline, CDR1 is LGHNA and CDR2 is YNFKEQ. The CDR3 region has the DNA TGTGCCAGCAGGGGAGATTCGGCAGATACGCAGTATTTT. This encodes CASRGDSADTQYF.

The chain employs TRBV19 and TRBJ1-5; tentative D call: TRBD1 (6 bases). The V end lost 4 bases, the J end lost 5 bases, and 12 bases lay between the germline ends. The CDR3 totals 14 residues. The V gene's germline CDR1 is LNHDA and CDR2 SQIVND (reference sequence). As DNA, the CDR3 is TGTGCCAGTAGTAGAACAGGGTCATATCAGCCCCAGCATTTT. This gives the protein CASSRTGSYQPQHF. The whole variable domain, filled in from reference TRBV19 and TRBJ1-5, reads DGGITQSPKYLFRKEGQNVTLSCEQNLNHDAMYWYRQDPGQGLRLIYYSQIVNDFQKGDIAEGYSVSREKKESFPLTVTSAQKNPTAFYLCASSRTGSYQPQHFGDGTRLSIL.

This clone showed up just once. The genes are TRBV19 and TRBJ2-7; D is perhaps TRBD1 (6 bases). The CDR3 consists of 12 residues. Germline assignment: CDR1 LNHDA and CDR2 SQIVND (reference sequence). V dropped 5 bases and J dropped 6 bases, with 11 bases sitting between them. The CDR3 sequence is CASSAARGEQYF. In nucleotides, the CDR3 is TGTGCCAGTAGTGCAGCCAGGGGCGAGCAGTACTTC.

V is TRBV2 and J is TRBJ2-2, with 9 bases lining up with TRBD1. V lost 1 base, J lost 7 bases, and 7 bases stayed unmatched. The germline gives CDR1 SNHLY, CDR2 FYNNEI. There are 16 residues in the CDR3. CDR3 amino acids: CASSEGGTGNNGELFF. CDR3 in DNA: TGTGCCAGCAGTGAAGGGGGGACAGGGAATAACGGGGAGCTGTTTTTT.

The genes are TRBV5-1 and TRBJ2-3; D is uncertain. CDR1 and CDR2 (germline): SGHRS, YFSETQ. This CDR3 is 15 amino acids long. Trimming stripped 4 bases from V and 0 bases from J, with 12 bases between. The CDR3 sequence: CASSNRADSTDTQYF. CDR3 nucleotides: TGCGCCAGCAGCAACCGGGCCGATAGCACAGATACGCAGTATTTT. Variable domain in full (rest from reference TRBV5-1 and TRBJ2-3): KAGVTQTPRYLIKTRGQQVTLSCSPISGHRSVSWYQQTPGQGLQFLFEYFSETQRNKGNFPGRFSGRQFSNSRSEMNVSTLELGDSALYLCASSNRADSTDTQYFGPGTRLTVL.

This clone was recorded a few times. The V call is TRBV4-2, the J call TRBJ1-2; possibly TRBD1 for D (5 bases). Germline V gene data show CDR1 as LGHNA and CDR2 as YNFKEQ. The CDR3 is 15 residues long. V was clipped by 5 bases and J by 0 bases, with 13 bases between them. The CDR3 sequence: CASSLMQGANYGYTF. The CDR3 nucleotides are TGTGCCAGCAGCTTAATGCAGGGAGCTAACTATGGCTACACCTTC.

The chain is built from TRBV4-1 and TRBJ2-7; TRBD2 matches 8 bases. The germline gives CDR1 MGHRA, CDR2 YSYEKL. V trimming: 3 bases; J trimming: 4 bases; junction bases outside the gene matches: 11. This CDR3 has 16 residues. The CDR3 region is CASSHLGKREWYEQYF. The CDR3 DNA reads as TGCGCCAGCAGCCACTTGGGTAAGCGGGAGTGGTACGAGCAGTACTTC.

As concerns this clone: This specimen includes other DNA sequences encoding the same CDR3. The rearrangement links TRBV5-1 to TRBJ1-5; a weak D match, TRBD1 (6 bases). The CDR3 loop spans 13 amino acids. Germline V gene sequence: CDR1 SGHRS, CDR2 YFSETQ. V was pared by 0 bases and J by 7 bases, with 8 bases between. CDR3 in amino acids: CASSLEGGQPQHF. The CDR3 bases are TGCGCCAGCAGCTTGGAGGGGGGCCAGCCCCAGCATTTT.

This rearrangement joins TRBV28 to TRBJ2-1; D unresolved. V lost 8 bases and J lost 8, with 19 bases in between. The CDR3 has 14 amino acids. Germline V gives CDR1 MDHEN, CDR2 SYDVKM. The CDR3 spells CASWSAIGSHEQFF. In DNA, the CDR3 is TGTGCCAGCTGGTCGGCGATAGGGTCTCATGAGCAGTTCTTC.

This clone was seen only once. This chain links TRBV18 with TRBJ2-3; D perhaps matches TRBD1 (6 bases). The CDR3 spans 15 residues. The V end lost 4 bases, the J end lost 3 bases, and 14 bases lay between the germline ends. CDR1 KGHSH and CDR2 LQKENI come from the germline V gene. CDR3 coding DNA: TGTGCCAGCTCACGCTCCAGGGGAACTACAGATACGCAGTATTTT. Protein sequence: CASSRSRGTTDTQYF.

A note on this clone: This could be a read error, since a much larger clone is one nucleotide away. The V and J genes are TRBV5-1 and TRBJ1-1; D may be TRBD1 (6 bases). Germline values: CDR1 SGHRS, CDR2 YFSETQ. V dropped 4 bases and J dropped 1 base, with 8 bases sitting between them. The CDR3 is made up of 13 amino acids. The CDR3 coding sequence is TGCGCCAGCAGCGCGGGACAGAACACTGAAGCTTTCTTT. Protein: CASSAGQNTEAFF. The whole variable domain, filled in from reference TRBV5-1 and TRBJ1-1, reads KAGVTQTPRYLIKTRGQQVTLSCSPISGHRSVSWYQQTPGQGLQFLFEYFSETQRNKGNFPGRFSGRQFSNSRSEMNVSTLELGDSALYLCASSAGQNTEAFFGQGTRLTVV.

In its sample, this clone was seen once. The V gene is TRBV27, the J gene TRBJ1-2, with TRBD1 matching 7 bases. The germline gives CDR1 MNHEY, CDR2 SMNVEV (reference sequence). V lost 0 bases to trimming and J lost 4 bases; unmatched junction nucleotides: 11. CDR3 size: 17 residues. The CDR3 nucleotides are TGTGCCAGCAGTTTATCACACATAACAGGGGCCGCCTATGGCTACACCTTC. It translates to CASSLSHITGAAYGYTF.

V gene TRBV5-1 combines with J gene TRBJ2-7; 8 positions match TRBD2. The CDR3 sequence is 16 residues long. Germline-derived CDR1 and CDR2 are SGHRS and YFSETQ. V was clipped by 5 bases and J by 3 bases; unmatched bases: 13. The DNA for the CDR3 is TGCGCCAGCAGTTATGTAGCGGGGCGGGGAAGCTACGAGCAGTACTTC. As protein: CASSYVAGRGSYEQYF.

As regards this clone: Other DNA sequences in the same sample also yield this CDR3. The V gene is TRBV19, the J gene TRBJ1-1, with D possibly being TRBD1 (5 bases). The CDR3 loop spans 13 amino acids. The germline CDR1 and CDR2 sequences are LNHDA and SQIVND (reference sequence). V was cut by 3 bases and J by 4 bases, with 9 bases left in between. CDR3 DNA sequence: TGTGCCAGTAGTATCCCGGGGGGCACTGAAGCTTTCTTT. Its protein is CASSIPGGTEAFF.

The V gene is TRBV2, the J gene TRBJ1-3; D not certain. V was trimmed by 4 bases and J by 0 bases, leaving 7 bases between them. This CDR3 comprises 14 residues. Germline CDR1 and CDR2: SNHLY and FYNNEI. CDR3 amino acids: CASSASFSGNTIYF. CDR3 bases: TGTGCCAGCAGTGCGTCGTTCTCTGGAAACACCATATATTTT.

This clone was picked up a small number of times. This chain connects TRBV21-1 to TRBJ2-1; TRBD2 is the table's D call and was not checked against the DNA. TRBV21-1 is reported as a pseudogene. This CDR3 is 15 amino acids long. The CDR3 nucleotides are TGTGCCAGCAGCAAAGCTAGCGGGAGGGACAATGAGCAGTTCTTC. Translation: CASSKASGRDNEQFF.

The J gene is TRBJ1-6, the V gene TRBV30; possibly TRBD1 for D (6 bases). The V end lost 5 bases, the J end lost 9 bases, and 17 bases lay between the germline ends. Germline V lookup: CDR1 GTSNPN, CDR2 SVGIG (reference sequence). This CDR3 is built from 14 residues. The CDR3 nucleotides read TGTGCCTGGGGGGGACATCCTCGGAGTTCACCCCTCCACTTT. Protein: CAWGGHPRSSPLHF.

The chain recombines TRBV28 with TRBJ2-2, with 14 bases aligning to TRBD2. The V segment lost 4 bases and the J segment 2 bases; nucleotides outside the gene matches: 9. The CDR3 has 19 amino acids. Germline lookup yields CDR1 MDHEN and CDR2 SYDVKM. DNA of the CDR3: TGTGCCAGCAGTTCCGGAACCGGGACTAGCGGGAGTAACACCGGGGAGCTGTTTTTT. Its protein is CASSSGTGTSGSNTGELFF.

V gene TRBV28 combines with J gene TRBJ2-7; D is undetermined. V lost 6 bases, J lost 7 bases, and 16 bases lay in between. Per the germline V gene, CDR1 is MDHEN and CDR2 is SYDVKM. The length of the CDR3 is 13 residues. In nucleotides, the CDR3 is TGTGCCAGCAGACCTTTCGGAGCTGGTGAGCAGTACTTC. It yields the protein CASRPFGAGEQYF. The full variable domain, completed using reference TRBV28 and TRBJ2-7, is DVKVTQSSRYLVKRTGEKVFLECVQDMDHENMFWYRQDPGLGLRLIYFSYDVKMKEKGDIPEGYSVSREKKERFSLILESASTNQTSMYLCASRPFGAGEQYFGPGTRLTVT.

The V call is TRBV5-4, the J call TRBJ1-1; D call uncertain. Germline loops: CDR1 SGHNT, CDR2 YYREEE (reference sequence). CDR3 length: 13 residues. The V end lost 4 bases, the J end lost 7 bases, and 14 bases lay between the germline ends. The CDR3 bases are TGTGCCAGCAGCAACCTTGGGGAGGATGAAGCTTTCTTT. Encoded protein: CASSNLGEDEAFF.

This clone turned up a few times. The J gene is TRBJ1-3, the V gene TRBV7-8; D is possibly TRBD1 (6 bases). The germline V gene has CDR1 SGHVS and CDR2 FQNEAQ. V lost 4 bases, J lost 0 bases, and 16 bases lay in between. There are 17 residues in the CDR3. The CDR3 is CASSSPATGISGNTIYF. CDR3 nucleotide sequence: TGTGCCAGCAGCTCTCCCGCCACAGGGATCTCTGGAAACACCATATATTTT. Based on the CDR3 plus reference TRBV7-8 and TRBJ1-3, the full variable domain is GAGVSQSPRYKVAKRGQDVALRCDPISGHVSLFWYQQALGQGPEFLTYFQNEAQLDKSGLPSDRFFAERPEGSVSTLKIQRTQQEDSAVYLCASSSPATGISGNTIYFGEGSWLTVV.

This clone was counted only a few times. The chain joins TRBV19 to TRBJ2-3, with 9 bases lining up with TRBD2. The CDR3 length is 15 residues. Losses at the gene ends were 10 bases for V and 5 bases for J; bases not matched to a gene: 13. Germline V gives CDR1 LNHDA, CDR2 SQIVND (reference sequence). CDR3 sequence reads: CANVLSGRCGDTQYF. CDR3 nucleotide sequence: TGTGCCAATGTCCTTAGCGGGAGATGTGGAGATACGCAGTATTTT.

The rearrangement uses TRBV30 and TRBJ2-3; 11 bases match TRBD2. V shed 3 bases and J 15 bases; nucleotides not matched to a gene: 8. The CDR3 is 12 residues long. Germline-derived CDR1 and CDR2 are GTSNPN and SVGIG (reference sequence). The CDR3 is CAWRTGTSGIYF. The CDR3 region has the DNA TGTGCCTGGAGAACCGGGACTAGCGGAATCTATTTT.

The genes are TRBV19 and TRBJ2-7, with no clear D. Deletions cut 4 bases from V and 4 bases from J, with 17 bases between. CDR1 and CDR2 from the germline V gene are LNHDA and SQIVND (reference sequence). The CDR3 sequence is 15 residues long. DNA of the CDR3: TGTGCCAGTAGTACCGGGCCAAGTGCCCCATACGAGCAGTACTTC. It translates to CASSTGPSAPYEQYF. The whole variable domain, remainder taken from reference TRBV19 and TRBJ2-7, is DGGITQSPKYLFRKEGQNVTLSCEQNLNHDAMYWYRQDPGQGLRLIYYSQIVNDFQKGDIAEGYSVSREKKESFPLTVTSAQKNPTAFYLCASSTGPSAPYEQYFGPGTRLTVT.